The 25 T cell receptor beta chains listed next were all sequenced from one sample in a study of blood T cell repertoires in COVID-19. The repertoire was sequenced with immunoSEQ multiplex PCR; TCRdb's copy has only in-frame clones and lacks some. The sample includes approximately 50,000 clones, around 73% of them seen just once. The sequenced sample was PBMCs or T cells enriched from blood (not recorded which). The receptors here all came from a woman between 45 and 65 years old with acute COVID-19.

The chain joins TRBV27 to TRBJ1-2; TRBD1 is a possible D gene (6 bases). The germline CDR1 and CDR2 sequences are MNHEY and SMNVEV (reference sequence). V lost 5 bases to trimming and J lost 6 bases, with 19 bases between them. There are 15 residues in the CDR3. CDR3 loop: CASSLLSGGADGYTF. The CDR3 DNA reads TGTGCCAGCAGTCTCTTATCTGGGGGGGCCGATGGCTACACCTTC.

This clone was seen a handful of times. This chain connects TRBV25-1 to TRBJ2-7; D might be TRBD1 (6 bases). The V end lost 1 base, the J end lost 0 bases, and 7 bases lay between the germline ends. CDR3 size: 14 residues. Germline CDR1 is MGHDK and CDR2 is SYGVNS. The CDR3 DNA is TGTGCCAGCAGTGAATTACAGGGCTCCTACGAGCAGTACTTC. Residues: CASSELQGSYEQYF.

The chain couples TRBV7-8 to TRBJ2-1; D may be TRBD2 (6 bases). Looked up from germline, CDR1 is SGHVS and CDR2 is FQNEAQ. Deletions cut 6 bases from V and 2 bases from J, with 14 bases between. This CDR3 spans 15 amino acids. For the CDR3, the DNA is TGTGCCAGCAGTCTAGCCCGGGGGACCTACAATGAGCAGTTCTTC. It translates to CASSLARGTYNEQFF.

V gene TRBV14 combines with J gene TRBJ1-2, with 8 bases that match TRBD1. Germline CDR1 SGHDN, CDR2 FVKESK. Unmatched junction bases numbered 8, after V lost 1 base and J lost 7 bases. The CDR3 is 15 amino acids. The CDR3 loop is CASSQGVRGPGGYTF. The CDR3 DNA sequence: TGTGCCAGCAGCCAAGGCGTCAGGGGGCCGGGTGGCTACACCTTC. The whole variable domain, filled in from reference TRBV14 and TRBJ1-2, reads EAGVTQFPSHSVIEKGQTVTLRCDPISGHDNLYWYRRVMGKEIKFLLHFVKESKQDESGMPNNRFLAERTGGTYSTLKVQPAELEDSGVYFCASSQGVRGPGGYTFGSGTRLTVV.

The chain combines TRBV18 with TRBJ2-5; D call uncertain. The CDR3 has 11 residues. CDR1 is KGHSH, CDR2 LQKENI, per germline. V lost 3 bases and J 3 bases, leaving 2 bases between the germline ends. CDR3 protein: CASSPKETQYF. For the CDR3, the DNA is TGTGCCAGCTCACCCAAAGAGACCCAGTACTTC.

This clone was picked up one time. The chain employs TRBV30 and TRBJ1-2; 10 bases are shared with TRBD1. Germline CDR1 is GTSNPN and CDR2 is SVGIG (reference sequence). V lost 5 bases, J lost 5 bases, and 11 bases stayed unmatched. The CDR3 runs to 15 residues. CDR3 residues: CAWGPRDRGFYGYTF. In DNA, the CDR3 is TGTGCCTGGGGACCCCGGGACAGGGGATTTTATGGCTACACCTTC.

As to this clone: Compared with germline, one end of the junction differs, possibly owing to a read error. CDR3: CASSLDSGGGDF. As DNA, the CDR3 is TGTGCCAGCAGCTTGGATAGCGGGGGCGGGGACTTC. This chain connects TRBV5-4 to TRBJ2-5; 9 nucleotides align to TRBD2. This CDR3 is 12 amino acids long. Germline CDR1 reads SGHNT; CDR2 reads YYREEE (reference sequence).

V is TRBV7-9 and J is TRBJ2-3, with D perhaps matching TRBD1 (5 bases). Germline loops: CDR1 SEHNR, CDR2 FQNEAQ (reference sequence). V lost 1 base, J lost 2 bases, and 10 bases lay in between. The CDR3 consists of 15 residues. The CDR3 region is CASSLEAGFTDTQYF. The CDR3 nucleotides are TGTGCCAGCAGCTTAGAAGCAGGGTTCACAGATACGCAGTATTTT.

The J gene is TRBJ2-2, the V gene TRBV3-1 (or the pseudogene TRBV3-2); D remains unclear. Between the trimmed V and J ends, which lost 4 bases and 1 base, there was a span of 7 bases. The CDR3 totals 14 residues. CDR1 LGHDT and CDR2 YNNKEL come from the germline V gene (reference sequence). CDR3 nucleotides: TGTGCCAGCAGCCTCAACAGGAACACCGGGGAGCTGTTTTTT. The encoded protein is CASSLNRNTGELFF.

The CDR3 DNA follows: TGCGCCAGCAGCTTGGGGGCAGCAAACACTGAAGCTTTCTTT. Protein sequence: CASSLGAANTEAFF. The gene calls are TRBV5-1 and TRBJ1-1; D gene uncertain. Germline V gene sequence: CDR1 SGHRS, CDR2 YFSETQ. This CDR3 has 14 amino acids. Trimming removed 0 bases at V and 2 bases at J, with 8 bases between.

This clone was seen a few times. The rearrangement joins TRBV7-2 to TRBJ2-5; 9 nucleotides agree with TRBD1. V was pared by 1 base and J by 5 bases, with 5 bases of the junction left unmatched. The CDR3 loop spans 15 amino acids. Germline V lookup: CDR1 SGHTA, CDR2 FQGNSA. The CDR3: CASSLGDRVFETQYF. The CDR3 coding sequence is TGTGCCAGCAGCTTAGGGGACAGGGTGTTTGAGACCCAGTACTTC. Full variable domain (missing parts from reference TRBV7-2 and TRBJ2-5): GAGVSQSPSNKVTEKGKDVELRCDPISGHTALYWYRQSLGQGLEFLIYFQGNSAPDKSGLPSDRFSAERTGGSVSTLTIQRTQQEDSAVYLCASSLGDRVFETQYFGPGTRLLVL.

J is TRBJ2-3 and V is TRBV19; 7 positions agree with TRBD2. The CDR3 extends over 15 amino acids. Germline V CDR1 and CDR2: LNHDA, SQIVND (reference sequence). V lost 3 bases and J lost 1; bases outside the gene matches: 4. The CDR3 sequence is CASSIGGVRTDTQYF. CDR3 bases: TGTGCCAGTAGTATTGGGGGGGTTCGCACAGATACGCAGTATTTT.

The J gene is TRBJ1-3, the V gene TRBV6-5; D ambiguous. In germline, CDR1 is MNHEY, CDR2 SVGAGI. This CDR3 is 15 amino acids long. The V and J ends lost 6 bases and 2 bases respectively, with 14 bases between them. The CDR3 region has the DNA TGTGCCAGCAGGACGACGGGAGGAACTGGAAACACCATATATTTT. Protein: CASRTTGGTGNTIYF.

The CDR3 here is CASSTQGSQPQHF. In nucleotides, the CDR3 is TGTGCCAGCAGCACGCAAGGGAGTCAGCCCCAGCATTTT. The rearrangement links TRBV12-3 or TRBV12-4 to TRBJ1-5; the D is unclear. V was shortened by 6 bases and J by 6 bases, with 12 bases between the two germline ends. The CDR3 consists of 13 residues.

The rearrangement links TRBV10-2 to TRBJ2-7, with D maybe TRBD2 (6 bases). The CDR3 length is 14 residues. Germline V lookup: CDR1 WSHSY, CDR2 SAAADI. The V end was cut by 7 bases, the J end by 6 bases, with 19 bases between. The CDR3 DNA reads TGCGCCAGCACCCCTAGGGGACTGGCGGTCGAGCAGTACTTC. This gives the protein CASTPRGLAVEQYF.

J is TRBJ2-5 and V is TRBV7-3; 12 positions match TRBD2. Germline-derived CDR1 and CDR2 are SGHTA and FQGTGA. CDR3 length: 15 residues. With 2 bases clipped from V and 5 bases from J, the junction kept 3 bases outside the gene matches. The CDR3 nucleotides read TGTGCCAGCAGCTTAGTGGGGACTAGCGGGGAGACCCAGTACTTC. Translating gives CASSLVGTSGETQYF.

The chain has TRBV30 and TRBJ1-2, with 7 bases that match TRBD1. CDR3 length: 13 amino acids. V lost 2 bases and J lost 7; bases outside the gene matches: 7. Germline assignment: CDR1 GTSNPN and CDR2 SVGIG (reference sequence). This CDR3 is CAWSRGQDRGYTF. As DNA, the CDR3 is TGTGCCTGGAGTAGGGGGCAGGATCGTGGCTACACCTTC.

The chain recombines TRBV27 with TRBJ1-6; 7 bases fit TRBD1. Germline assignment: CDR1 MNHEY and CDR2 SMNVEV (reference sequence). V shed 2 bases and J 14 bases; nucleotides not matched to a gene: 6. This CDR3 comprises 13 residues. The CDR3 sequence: CASSLRGRGALHF. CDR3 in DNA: TGTGCCAGCAGTTTAAGGGGGCGGGGGGCCCTCCACTTT.

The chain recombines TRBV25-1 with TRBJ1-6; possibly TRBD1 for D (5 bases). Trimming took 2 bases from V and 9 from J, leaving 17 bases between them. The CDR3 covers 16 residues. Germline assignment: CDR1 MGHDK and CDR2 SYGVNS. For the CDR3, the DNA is TGTGCCAGCAGTGAACGGTGGGCAGGGCTTCTTTCACCCCTCCACTTT. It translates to CASSERWAGLLSPLHF. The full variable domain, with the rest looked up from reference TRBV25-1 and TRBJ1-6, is EADIYQTPRYLVIGTGKKITLECSQTMGHDKMYWYQQDPGMELHLIHYSYGVNSTEKGDLSSESTVSRIRTEHFPLTLESARPSHTSQYLCASSERWAGLLSPLHFGNGTRLTVT.

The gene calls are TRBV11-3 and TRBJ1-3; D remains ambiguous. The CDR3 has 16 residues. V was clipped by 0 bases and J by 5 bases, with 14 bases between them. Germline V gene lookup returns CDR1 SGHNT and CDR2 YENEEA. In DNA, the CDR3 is TGTGCCAGCAGCTTAGAAGGAACAGTAGTAAGAAACACCATATATTTT. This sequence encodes CASSLEGTVVRNTIYF.

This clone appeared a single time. CDR3 in DNA: TGCGCCAGCAGCTTGACGGGGACAGGGGCAGGGTATGGCTACACCTTC. This codes for CASSLTGTGAGYGYTF. This sequence joins TRBV5-1 and TRBJ1-2; 10 nucleotides match TRBD1. Looked up from germline, CDR1 is SGHRS and CDR2 is YFSETQ. Germline trimming cut 1 base from V and 5 bases from J; bases unmatched to any gene: 8. This CDR3 has 16 amino acids. The variable domain in full, completed from reference TRBV5-1 and TRBJ1-2, reads KAGVTQTPRYLIKTRGQQVTLSCSPISGHRSVSWYQQTPGQGLQFLFEYFSETQRNKGNFPGRFSGRQFSNSRSEMNVSTLELGDSALYLCASSLTGTGAGYGYTFGSGTRLTVV.

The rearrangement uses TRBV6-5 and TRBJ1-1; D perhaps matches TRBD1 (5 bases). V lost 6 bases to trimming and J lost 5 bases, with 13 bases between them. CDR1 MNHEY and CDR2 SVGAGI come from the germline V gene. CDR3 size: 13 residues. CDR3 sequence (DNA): TGTGCCAGCAGATCTCAGGGTTTTACTGAAGCTTTCTTT. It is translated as CASRSQGFTEAFF.

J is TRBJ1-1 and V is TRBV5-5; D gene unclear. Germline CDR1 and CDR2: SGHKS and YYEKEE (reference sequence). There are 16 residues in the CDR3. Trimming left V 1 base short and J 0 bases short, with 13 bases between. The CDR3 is CASSLRLGVVNTEAFF. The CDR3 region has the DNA TGTGCCAGCAGCTTGAGATTGGGCGTTGTGAACACTGAAGCTTTCTTT.

This CDR3 reads CASSSGTDIYGYTF. The CDR3 region has the DNA TGTGCCAGCAGTTCCGGGACTGACATTTATGGCTACACCTTC. This chain joins TRBV28 and TRBJ1-2; the D gene is possibly TRBD1 (5 bases). This CDR3 has 14 amino acids. Germline CDR1 reads MDHEN; CDR2 reads SYDVKM. The V end lost 4 bases, the J end lost 5 bases, and 14 bases lay between the germline ends.

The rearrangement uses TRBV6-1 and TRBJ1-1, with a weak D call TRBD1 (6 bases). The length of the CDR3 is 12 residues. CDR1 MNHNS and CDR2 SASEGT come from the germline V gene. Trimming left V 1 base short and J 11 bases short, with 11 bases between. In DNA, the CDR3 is TGTGCCAGCAGTGAAGGGGGGCGCGGGGCTTTCTTT. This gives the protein CASSEGGRGAFF.